The 19 T cell receptor beta chains reported below all come from one sample, sequenced in a study of OX40 agonist ivuxolimab in advanced cancers. Sequencing was performed with immunoSEQ multiplex PCR; in TCRdb, only in-frame clones are kept and a portion is missing. This table holds some 94,000 clones, approximately 95% found once. This material consisted of CD4+ or CD8+ T cells sorted from blood, taken in a trial of the OX40 agonist ivuxolimab. The receptors were sampled from an adult with an advanced solid tumor such as melanoma, head and neck, liver or kidney cancer.

This clone was found once. This chain connects TRBV4-1 to TRBJ2-1, with TRBD2 matching 9 bases. CDR1 is MGHRA, CDR2 YSYEKL, per germline. The trim removed 2 bases at V and 4 bases at J, leaving 12 bases unmatched. The length of the CDR3 is 18 residues. CDR3 coding DNA: TGCGCCAGCAGCCAACGGTTCGGGCTAGCGGGAATGTACAATGAGCAGTTCTTC. Its protein product is CASSQRFGLAGMYNEQFF.

This chain connects TRBV6-1 to TRBJ1-2; the match to TRBD1 covers 9 bases. Trimming at V came to 8 bases and at J to 4 bases, leaving 8 bases not matched to a gene. The CDR3 sequence is 14 residues long. CDR1 is MNHNS and CDR2 is SASEGT in the germline V gene. The CDR3, as DNA: TGTGCCAGCGTTGACAGGGGGACCTCCTATGGCTACACCTTC. Protein sequence: CASVDRGTSYGYTF.

In this sample, this clone turned up once. The chain recombines TRBV4-1 with TRBJ2-3; D is tentatively TRBD1 or TRBD2 (5 bases each). Germline V gene sequence: CDR1 MGHRA, CDR2 YSYEKL. The CDR3 length is 13 residues. V was pared by 1 base and J by 4 bases, with 6 bases between. The CDR3 reads CASSQGGPDTQYF. In DNA, the CDR3 is TGCGCCAGCAGCCAAGGGGGACCAGATACGCAGTATTTT.

J is TRBJ2-2 and V is TRBV2, with TRBD1 matching over 10 bases. CDR1 is SNHLY, CDR2 FYNNEI, per germline. CDR3 length: 19 residues. The V and J ends lost 6 bases and 5 bases, in that order; junction bases with no gene match: 18. The CDR3 reads CASSSLGTGEGSGTGELFF. DNA for the CDR3: TGTGCCAGCAGCTCTCTCGGGACAGGGGAGGGCTCGGGGACCGGGGAGCTGTTTTTT.

The V and J genes are TRBV5-6 and TRBJ1-1; 11 positions agree with TRBD1. CDR1 is SGHDT, CDR2 YYEEEE, per germline. This CDR3 has 15 residues. Trimming cost V 4 bases and J 1 base; bases outside gene matches: 3. In DNA, the CDR3 is TGTGCCAGCAGCCCCGGACAGGGGGCGAACACTGAAGCTTTCTTT. It translates to CASSPGQGANTEAFF. Supplemented by reference TRBV5-6 and TRBJ1-1, the full variable domain reads DAGVTQSPTHLIKTRGQQVTLRCSPKSGHDTVSWYQQALGQGPQFIFQYYEEEERQRGNFPDRFSGHQFPNYSSELNVNALLLGDSALYLCASSPGQGANTEAFFGQGTRLTVV.

The gene calls are TRBV29-1 and TRBJ1-1; possibly TRBD1 for D (5 bases). The germline CDR1 and CDR2 sequences are SQVTM and ANQGSEA. V was pared by 7 bases and J by 1 base, with 19 bases between. The CDR3 is 15 amino acids. The CDR3 loop reads CSGWDAGRQNTEAFF. The DNA for the CDR3 is TGCAGCGGCTGGGACGCGGGACGGCAGAACACTGAAGCTTTCTTT.

CDR3 amino acids: CASSVDGDSYGYTF. For the CDR3, the DNA is TGTGCCAGCAGCGTAGACGGGGATAGCTATGGCTACACCTTC. The rearrangement links TRBV9 to TRBJ1-2; D is unclear. The CDR3 is made up of 14 amino acids. V lost 0 bases, J lost 4 bases, and 10 bases lay in between. Germline lookup yields CDR1 SGDLS and CDR2 YYNGEE.

The V and J genes are TRBV7-2 and TRBJ2-3; TRBD2 agrees at 9 bases. The CDR3 has 15 amino acids. V was clipped by 2 bases and J by 6 bases; unmatched bases: 6. Germline V CDR1 and CDR2: SGHTA, FQGNSA. CDR3 in amino acids: CASSLLSSGRDTQYF. CDR3 DNA: TGTGCCAGCAGCTTACTGTCCAGCGGGAGGGATACGCAGTATTTT.

Details on this clone: A read error may account for a junction end that differs from germline. The chain couples TRBV5-6 to TRBJ1-2; TRBD1 is a possible D gene (5 bases). This CDR3 comprises 9 residues. The germline V gene encodes CDR1 SGHDT and CDR2 YYEEEE. CDR3 region: CASSIDSRF. CDR3 sequence (DNA): TGTGCCAGCAGCATCGACAGCCGCTTC.

The chain joins TRBV6-5 to TRBJ1-1, with D perhaps TRBD1 (6 bases). The germline V gene encodes CDR1 MNHEY and CDR2 SVGAGI. Trimming removed 2 bases from V and 1 base from J, with 8 bases in between. The CDR3 is 14 amino acids. The CDR3 loop is CASSYQGKNTEAFF. CDR3 nucleotides: TGTGCCAGCAGTTACCAGGGGAAGAACACTGAAGCTTTCTTT.

The chain links TRBV2 to TRBJ1-1; TRBD1 is a possible D gene (6 bases). This CDR3 spans 14 amino acids. Trimming took off 9 bases at V and 0 bases at J, with 14 bases between the two ends. The germline CDR1 and CDR2 sequences are SNHLY and FYNNEI. DNA of the CDR3: TGTGCCAGGGGGGGGCTCCATATGAACACTGAAGCTTTCTTT. Protein: CARGGLHMNTEAFF. The whole variable domain, remainder taken from reference TRBV2 and TRBJ1-1, is EPEVTQTPSHQVTQMGQEVILRCVPISNHLYFYWYRQILGQKVEFLVSFYNNEISEKSEIFDDQFSVERPDGSNFTLKIRSTKLEDSAMYFCARGGLHMNTEAFFGQGTRLTVV.

This clone was picked up a small number of times. The rearrangement joins TRBV28 to TRBJ2-1; D perhaps matches TRBD1 (6 bases). CDR1 and CDR2 from the germline V gene are MDHEN and SYDVKM. The length of the CDR3 is 15 residues. Trimming took off 6 bases at V and 4 bases at J, with 16 bases between the two ends. The CDR3 DNA sequence: TGTGCCAGCAGCCCGGGGTCTCAGGGGTACAATGAGCAGTTCTTC. The encoded protein is CASSPGSQGYNEQFF. Variable domain in full (rest from reference TRBV28 and TRBJ2-1): DVKVTQSSRYLVKRTGEKVFLECVQDMDHENMFWYRQDPGLGLRLIYFSYDVKMKEKGDIPEGYSVSREKKERFSLILESASTNQTSMYLCASSPGSQGYNEQFFGPGTRLTVL.

The chain couples TRBV27 to TRBJ2-1, with 7 bases lining up with TRBD2. The CDR3 is 14 amino acids. Germline V gene data show CDR1 as MNHEY and CDR2 as SMNVEV (reference sequence). Germline trimming cut 2 bases from V and 2 bases from J; bases unmatched to any gene: 0. CDR3 DNA: TGTGCCAGCAGTTTACGGGGGGCCTACAATGAGCAGTTCTTC. Translation: CASSLRGAYNEQFF.

The V and J genes are TRBV7-2 and TRBJ2-7; the match to TRBD2 covers 8 bases. The CDR3 is made up of 14 amino acids. Germline CDR1 is SGHTA and CDR2 is FQGNSA. V trimming: 5 bases; J trimming: 1 base; junction bases outside the gene matches: 4. The CDR3 is CASSATSGSYEQYF. The CDR3 nucleotides read TGTGCCAGCAGCGCCACTAGCGGTTCCTACGAGCAGTACTTC.

This sequence joins TRBV6-1 and TRBJ2-3; 7 nucleotides match TRBD1. The CDR3 sequence is 14 residues long. The germline V gene encodes CDR1 MNHNS and CDR2 SASEGT. Trimming at V came to 6 bases and at J to 6 bases, leaving 9 bases not matched to a gene. The CDR3 sequence: CASRGTDLPDTQYF. In nucleotides, the CDR3 is TGTGCCAGCAGGGGGACAGACCTCCCGGATACGCAGTATTTT.

This chain joins TRBV25-1 and TRBJ2-4; 7 bases agree with TRBD1. With 2 bases clipped from V and 0 bases from J, the junction kept 1 base outside the gene matches. The germline gives CDR1 MGHDK, CDR2 SYGVNS. CDR3 length: 15 residues. The CDR3 DNA follows: TGTGCCAGCAGTGAACGACAGGGAGCCAAAAACATTCAGTACTTC. Translated: CASSERQGAKNIQYF.

This chain links TRBV4-3 with TRBJ2-1; D is perhaps TRBD1 (5 bases). V was pared by 3 bases and J by 10 bases, with 16 bases between. This CDR3 contains 14 residues. Germline V lookup: CDR1 LGHNA, CDR2 YSLEER. Here the CDR3 reads CASSHDQGFGEQFF. The CDR3 DNA is TGCGCCAGCAGCCATGACCAGGGATTCGGCGAGCAGTTCTTC.

The chain uses TRBV9 and TRBJ1-1, with unresolved D. The CDR3 is 14 residues long. Germline values: CDR1 SGDLS, CDR2 YYNGEE. V lost 0 bases and J 1 base, leaving 7 bases between the germline ends. CDR3 in amino acids: CASSVVLGNTEAFF. Here the CDR3 DNA reads TGTGCCAGCAGCGTAGTTTTGGGGAACACTGAAGCTTTCTTT.

The rearrangement joins TRBV11-3 to TRBJ1-1, with D perhaps matching TRBD1 (5 bases). The CDR3 totals 13 residues. V lost 5 bases and J lost 1, with 8 bases in between. The V gene's germline CDR1 is SGHNT and CDR2 YENEEA. The CDR3 spells CASSQGPNTEAFF. In DNA form, the CDR3 reads TGTGCCAGCAGCCAGGGACCGAACACTGAAGCTTTCTTT.